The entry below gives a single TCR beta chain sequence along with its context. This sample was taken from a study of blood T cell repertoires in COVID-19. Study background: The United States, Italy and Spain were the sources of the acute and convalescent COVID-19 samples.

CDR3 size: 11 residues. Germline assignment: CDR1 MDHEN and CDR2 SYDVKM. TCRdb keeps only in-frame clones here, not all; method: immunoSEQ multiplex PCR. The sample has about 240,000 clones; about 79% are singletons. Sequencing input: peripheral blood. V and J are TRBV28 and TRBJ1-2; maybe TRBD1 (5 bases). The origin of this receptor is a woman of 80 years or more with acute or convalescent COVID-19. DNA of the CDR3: TGTGCTTCCCAGGGTTTGTATGGCTACACCTTC. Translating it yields CASQGLYGYTF.